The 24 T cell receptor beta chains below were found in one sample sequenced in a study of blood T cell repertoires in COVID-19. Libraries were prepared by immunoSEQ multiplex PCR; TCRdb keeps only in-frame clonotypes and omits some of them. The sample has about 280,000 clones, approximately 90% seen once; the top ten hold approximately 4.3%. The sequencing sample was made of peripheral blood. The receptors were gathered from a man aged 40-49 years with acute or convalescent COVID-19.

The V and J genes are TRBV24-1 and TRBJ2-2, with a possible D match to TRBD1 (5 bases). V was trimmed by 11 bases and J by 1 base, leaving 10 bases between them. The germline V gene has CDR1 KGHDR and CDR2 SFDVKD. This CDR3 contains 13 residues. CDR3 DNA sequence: TGTGCCAGTAGGCAGGGGAACACCGGGGAGCTGTTTTTT. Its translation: CASRQGNTGELFF.

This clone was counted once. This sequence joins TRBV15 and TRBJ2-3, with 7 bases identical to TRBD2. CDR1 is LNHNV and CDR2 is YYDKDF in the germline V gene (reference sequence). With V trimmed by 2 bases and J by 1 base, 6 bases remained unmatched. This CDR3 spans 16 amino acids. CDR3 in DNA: TGTGCCACCAGCAGACAGTGGGGGGGAGGCACAGATACGCAGTATTTT. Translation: CATSRQWGGGTDTQYF.

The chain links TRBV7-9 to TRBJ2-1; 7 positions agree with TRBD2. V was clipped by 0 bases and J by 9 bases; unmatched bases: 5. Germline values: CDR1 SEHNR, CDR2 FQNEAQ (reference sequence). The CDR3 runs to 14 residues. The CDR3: CASSLAAGSSEQFF. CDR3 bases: TGTGCCAGCAGCTTAGCAGCGGGGAGTAGTGAGCAGTTCTTC. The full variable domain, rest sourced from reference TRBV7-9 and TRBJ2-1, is DTGVSQNPRHKITKRGQNVTFRCDPISEHNRLYWYRQTLGQGPEFLTYFQNEAQLEKSRLLSDRFSAERPKGSFSTLEIQRTEQGDSAMYLCASSLAAGSSEQFFGPGTRLTVL.

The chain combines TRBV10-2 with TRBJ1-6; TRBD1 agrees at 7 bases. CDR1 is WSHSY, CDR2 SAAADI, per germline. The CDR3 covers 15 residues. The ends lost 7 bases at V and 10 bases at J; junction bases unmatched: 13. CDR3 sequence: CASTNQGGDGSPLHF. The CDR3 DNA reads TGCGCCAGCACCAACCAGGGGGGAGACGGCTCACCCCTCCACTTT.

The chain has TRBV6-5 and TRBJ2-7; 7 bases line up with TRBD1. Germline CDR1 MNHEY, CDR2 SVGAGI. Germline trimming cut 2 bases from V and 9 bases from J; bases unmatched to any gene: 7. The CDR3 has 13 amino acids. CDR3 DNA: TGTGCCAGCAGTTACCCCGGGACAGTTACGCAGTACTTC. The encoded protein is CASSYPGTVTQYF.

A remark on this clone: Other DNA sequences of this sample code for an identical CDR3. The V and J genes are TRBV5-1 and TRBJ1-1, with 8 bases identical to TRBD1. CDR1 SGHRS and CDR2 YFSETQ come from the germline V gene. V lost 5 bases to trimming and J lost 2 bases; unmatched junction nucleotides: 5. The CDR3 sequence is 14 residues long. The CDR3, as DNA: TGCGCCAGCAGTGGACAGGGAGGTAACACTGAAGCTTTCTTT. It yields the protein CASSGQGGNTEAFF.

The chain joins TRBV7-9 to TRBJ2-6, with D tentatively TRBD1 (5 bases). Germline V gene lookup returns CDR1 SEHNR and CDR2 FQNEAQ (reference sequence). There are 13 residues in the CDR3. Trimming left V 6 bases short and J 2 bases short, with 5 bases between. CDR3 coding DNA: TGTGCCAGCAGAGGGGCTGGGGCCAACGTCCTGACTTTC. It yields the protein CASRGAGANVLTF.

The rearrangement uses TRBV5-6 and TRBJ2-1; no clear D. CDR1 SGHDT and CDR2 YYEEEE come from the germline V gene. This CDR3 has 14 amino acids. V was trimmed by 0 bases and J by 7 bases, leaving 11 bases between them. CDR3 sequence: CASSLGPIKNEQFF. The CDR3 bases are TGTGCCAGCAGCTTGGGTCCTATTAAGAATGAGCAGTTCTTC.

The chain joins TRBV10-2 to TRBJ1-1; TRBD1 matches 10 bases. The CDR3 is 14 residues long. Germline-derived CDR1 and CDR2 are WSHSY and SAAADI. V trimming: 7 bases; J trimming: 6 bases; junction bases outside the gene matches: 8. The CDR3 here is CASTAGTGVSEAFF. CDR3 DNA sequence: TGCGCCAGCACGGCCGGGACAGGGGTTTCTGAAGCTTTCTTT.

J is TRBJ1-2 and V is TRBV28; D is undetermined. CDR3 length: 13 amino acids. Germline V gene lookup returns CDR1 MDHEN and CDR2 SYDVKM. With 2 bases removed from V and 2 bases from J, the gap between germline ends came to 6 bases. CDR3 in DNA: TGTGCCAGCAGTTTAATAGAGAACTATGGCTACACCTTC. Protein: CASSLIENYGYTF.

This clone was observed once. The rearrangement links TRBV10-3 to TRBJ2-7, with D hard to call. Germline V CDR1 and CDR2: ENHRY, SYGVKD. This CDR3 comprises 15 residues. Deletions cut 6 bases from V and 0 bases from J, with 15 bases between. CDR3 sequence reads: CAISEDLTLSYEQYF. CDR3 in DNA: TGTGCCATCAGCGAAGACTTAACCCTCTCCTACGAGCAGTACTTC.

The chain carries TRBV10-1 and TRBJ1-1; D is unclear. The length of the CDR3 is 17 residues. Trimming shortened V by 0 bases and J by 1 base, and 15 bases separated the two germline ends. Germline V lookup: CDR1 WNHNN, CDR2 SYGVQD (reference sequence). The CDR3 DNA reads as TGCGCCAGCAGTGAGTCGTCGTACAGCAGACAGAACACTGAAGCTTTCTTT. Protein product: CASSESSYSRQNTEAFF.

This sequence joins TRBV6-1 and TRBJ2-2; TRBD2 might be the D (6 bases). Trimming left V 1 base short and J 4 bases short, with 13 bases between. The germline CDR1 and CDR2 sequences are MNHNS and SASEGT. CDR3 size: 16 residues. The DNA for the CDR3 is TGTGCCAGCAGTGAAGATGCGGGGTGGGTCACCGGGGAGCTGTTTTTT. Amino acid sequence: CASSEDAGWVTGELFF.

CDR3 sequence reads: CASTLGGPGEQPQHF. Written as DNA, the CDR3 is TGTGCCAGCACCCTAGGGGGTCCAGGGGAACAGCCCCAGCATTTT. The chain joins TRBV6-6 to TRBJ1-5; a weak D match, TRBD1 (6 bases). Germline values: CDR1 MNHNY, CDR2 SVGAGI (reference sequence). The V end was cut by 7 bases, the J end by 7 bases, with 20 bases between. The CDR3 loop spans 15 amino acids.

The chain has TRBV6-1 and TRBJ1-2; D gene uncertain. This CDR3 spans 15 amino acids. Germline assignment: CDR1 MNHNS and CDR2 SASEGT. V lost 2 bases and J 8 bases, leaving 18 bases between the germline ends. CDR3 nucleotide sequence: TGTGCCAGCAGTGAATCAGTTCGGGATCCGGGGGGCTACACCTTC. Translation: CASSESVRDPGGYTF.

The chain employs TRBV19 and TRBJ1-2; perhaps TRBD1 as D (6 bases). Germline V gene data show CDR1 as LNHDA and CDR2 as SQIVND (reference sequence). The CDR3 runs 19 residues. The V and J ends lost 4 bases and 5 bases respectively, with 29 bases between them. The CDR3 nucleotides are TGTGCCAGTAGTACTAACGGGCTGAGTGGGGGCTCCGGTATTTATGGCTACACCTTC. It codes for CASSTNGLSGGSGIYGYTF.

The CDR3 spells CASSLGGTETGELFF. CDR3 coding DNA: TGCGCCAGCAGCCTCGGGGGGACCGAAACCGGGGAGCTGTTTTTT. The chain carries TRBV5-1 and TRBJ2-2; 7 bases are a match to TRBD2. The ends lost 4 bases at V and 5 bases at J; junction bases unmatched: 8. Germline V gives CDR1 SGHRS, CDR2 YFSETQ. The CDR3 spans 15 residues.

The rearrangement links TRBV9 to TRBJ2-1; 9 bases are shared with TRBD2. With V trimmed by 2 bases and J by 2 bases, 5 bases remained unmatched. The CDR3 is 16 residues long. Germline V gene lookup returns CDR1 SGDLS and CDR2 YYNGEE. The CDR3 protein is CASSVSGGHPYNEQFF. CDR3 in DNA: TGTGCCAGCAGCGTTAGCGGGGGACACCCCTACAATGAGCAGTTCTTC.

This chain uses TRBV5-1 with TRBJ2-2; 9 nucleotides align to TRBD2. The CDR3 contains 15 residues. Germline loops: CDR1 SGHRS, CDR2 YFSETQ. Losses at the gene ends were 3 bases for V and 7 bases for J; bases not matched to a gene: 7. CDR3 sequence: CASSSVAGADGELFF. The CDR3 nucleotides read TGCGCCAGCAGCTCGGTAGCGGGGGCGGACGGGGAGCTGTTTTTT. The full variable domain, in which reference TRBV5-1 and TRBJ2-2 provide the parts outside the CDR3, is KAGVTQTPRYLIKTRGQQVTLSCSPISGHRSVSWYQQTPGQGLQFLFEYFSETQRNKGNFPGRFSGRQFSNSRSEMNVSTLELGDSALYLCASSSVAGADGELFFGEGSRLTVL.

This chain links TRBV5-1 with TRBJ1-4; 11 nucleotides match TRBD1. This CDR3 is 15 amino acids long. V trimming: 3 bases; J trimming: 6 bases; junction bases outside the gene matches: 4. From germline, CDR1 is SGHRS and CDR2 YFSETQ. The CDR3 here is CASSWTGGAYEKLFF. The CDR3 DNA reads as TGCGCCAGCAGCTGGACAGGGGGCGCATATGAAAAACTGTTTTTT.

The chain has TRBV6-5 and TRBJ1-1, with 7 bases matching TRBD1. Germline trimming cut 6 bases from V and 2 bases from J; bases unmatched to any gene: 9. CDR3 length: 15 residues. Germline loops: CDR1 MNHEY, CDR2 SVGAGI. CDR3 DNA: TGTGCCAGCAGACCGCTTACAGGGGCAAACACTGAAGCTTTCTTT. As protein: CASRPLTGANTEAFF.

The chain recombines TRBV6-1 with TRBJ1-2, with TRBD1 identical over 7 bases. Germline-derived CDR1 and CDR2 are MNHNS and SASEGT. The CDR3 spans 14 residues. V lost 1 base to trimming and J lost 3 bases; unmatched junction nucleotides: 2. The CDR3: CASSEGGQYYGYTF. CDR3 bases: TGTGCCAGCAGTGAAGGGGGACAGTACTATGGCTACACCTTC.

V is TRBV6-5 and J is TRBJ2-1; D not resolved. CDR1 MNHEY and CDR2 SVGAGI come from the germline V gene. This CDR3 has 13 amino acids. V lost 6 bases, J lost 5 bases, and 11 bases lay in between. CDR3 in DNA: TGTGCCAGCAGGAGGCATCTCGACAATGAGCAGTTCTTC. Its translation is CASRRHLDNEQFF.

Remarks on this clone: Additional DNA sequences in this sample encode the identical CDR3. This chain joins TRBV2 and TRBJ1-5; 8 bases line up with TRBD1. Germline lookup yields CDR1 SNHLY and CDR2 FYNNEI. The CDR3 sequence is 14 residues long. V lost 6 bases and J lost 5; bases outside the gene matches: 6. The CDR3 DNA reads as TGTGCCAGCAGCTATGGACAGGGAGATCAGCCCCAGCATTTT. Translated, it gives CASSYGQGDQPQHF.